This TCR beta chain was sequenced in a study of T cells in localized non-small cell lung cancer. Clones were sequenced by immunoSEQ multiplex PCR, and TCRdb holds only the in-frame ones, with some missing. Of 1,400 to 1,500 clones in the sample, around 22% were seen once. The CDR3 runs to 14 residues. V shed 2 bases, J shed 4 bases, and the junction held 1 base outside the gene matches. CDR1 is MDHEN and CDR2 is SYDVKM in the germline V gene. Overall study findings and caveats: Overall survival was longer when the density of T cells in the blood was higher. Adjacent lung had a median around 60 of the 100 largest tumor clones. Analysis by sequencing included only one tumor region, so heterogeneity remains possible. Adjacent uninvolved lung tissue had the highest T cell clonality, exceeding tumor.

About this clone: Its antigen is currently unknown.

This chain connects TRBV28 to TRBJ1-1, with TRBD1 matching 10 bases. This sample comprised normal lung tissue next to the tumor, obtained before any cancer treatment. The sequence was obtained from a man aged 18 to 50 with stage II lung adenocarcinoma. The CDR3 sequence: CASSLDRGLTEAFF. As DNA, the CDR3 is TGTGCCAGCAGTTTAGACAGGGGGCTCACTGAAGCTTTCTTT.